This section outlines one T cell receptor beta chain sequence together with its context. The sample originates from a study of blood T cell repertoires in COVID-19. Germline CDR1 SEHNR, CDR2 FQNEAQ (reference sequence). The CDR3 is made up of 16 amino acids. Germline trimming cut 3 bases from V and 7 bases from J; bases unmatched to any gene: 8. Profiled with immunoSEQ multiplex PCR; TCRdb holds only in-frame clones, not every one. The sample consists of 110,000 or so clones, around 83% of them appearing once. The chain joins TRBV7-9 to TRBJ2-2; 10 nucleotides match TRBD2. This clonotype was sampled from a woman of 80 years or more with active or convalescent COVID-19. Material: peripheral blood. CDR3 residues: CASSFRTSGFGGELFF. CDR3 DNA sequence: TGTGCCAGCAGCTTTCGGACTAGCGGTTTCGGCGGGGAGCTGTTTTTT.